This TCR beta chain originates from a study of T cell responses to AZD1222 COVID-19 vaccine. Overall study results and limits: It was only 6 or 7 AZD1222 recipients who were seropositive at baseline. A mostly white British donor set with more females was recruited, and clonal diversity was possibly underestimated. CD4 TCRs covered the whole spike, strongest at regions 160-218 and 743-854. Every sample of the repertoires postdated the peak T cell response.

The CDR3 is made up of 16 amino acids. Germline assignment: CDR1 SGHRS and CDR2 YFSETQ. With V trimmed by 3 bases and J by 9 bases, 18 bases remained unmatched. The protocol was immunoSEQ multiplex PCR, while the TCRdb copy is restricted to in-frame clones and leaves out a portion. Among about 100,000 clones, more than 70% were seen once, and the ten largest hold less than 3.5%. Of note for this clone: Its antigen is unknown.

Here the sequenced sample was peripheral blood, taken on day 0 of AZD1222 vaccination. The clonotype was recovered from an adult in good health. This chain joins TRBV5-1 and TRBJ2-7; 7 nucleotides line up with TRBD1. As DNA, the CDR3 is TGCGCCAGCAGCTCGGGGACAGTTATCCCGGGTATGTGGCAGTACTTC. Protein: CASSSGTVIPGMWQYF.